The 6 T cell receptor beta chains below come from one sample, sequenced in a study of identifying expanded T cells in peripheral blood. Using immunoSEQ multiplex PCR, the repertoire was profiled, and TCRdb retains in-frame clones only, with some absent. In the table there are about 89,000 clones, approximately 83% of which are singletons. Sequences were obtained from blood. Source of these receptors: a person between 18 and 75 years old in good health.

The chain uses TRBV9 and TRBJ1-6; weak D call: TRBD1 (6 bases). The V end lost 0 bases, the J end lost 9 bases, and 10 bases lay between the germline ends. The CDR3 has 14 residues. From germline, CDR1 is SGDLS and CDR2 YYNGEE. The CDR3 here is CASSVDWGASPLHF. As DNA, the CDR3 is TGTGCCAGCAGCGTAGATTGGGGGGCTTCACCCCTCCACTTT.

The chain carries TRBV16 and TRBJ1-5; no reliable D call. This CDR3 has 16 amino acids. The V and J ends lost 0 bases and 1 base respectively, with 10 bases between them. The germline CDR1 and CDR2 sequences are KGHSY and FQNENV. In nucleotides, the CDR3 is TGTGCCAGCAGCCAATCGATAGGGTGGAGCAATCAGCCCCAGCATTTT. It encodes CASSQSIGWSNQPQHF.

This clone was counted once. The V gene is TRBV7-2, the J gene TRBJ1-2, with 7 bases matching TRBD1. The germline CDR1 and CDR2 sequences are SGHTA and FQGNSA. This CDR3 is 16 amino acids long. Trimming cost V 6 bases and J 0 bases; bases outside gene matches: 10. The CDR3 nucleotides are TGTGCCAGCAGACGCTGGACAGGCCAAGCTAACTATGGCTACACCTTC. This gives the protein CASRRWTGQANYGYTF.

V gene TRBV5-1 combines with J gene TRBJ1-1, with D perhaps TRBD1 (6 bases). This CDR3 has 13 amino acids. The germline V gene encodes CDR1 SGHRS and CDR2 YFSETQ. V lost 4 bases, J lost 4 bases, and 11 bases lay in between. CDR3 amino acids: CASSEQGGTEAFF. As DNA, the CDR3 is TGCGCCAGCAGCGAACAGGGAGGCACTGAAGCTTTCTTT.

The CDR3 reads CASLGQKNTEAFF. The DNA for the CDR3 is TGTGCCTCCCTGGGCCAGAAGAACACTGAAGCTTTCTTT. The chain links TRBV6-5 to TRBJ1-1; D remains ambiguous. Trimming pared 11 bases from V and 1 base from J, leaving 14 bases between. This CDR3 has 13 residues. Germline V gene data show CDR1 as MNHEY and CDR2 as SVGAGI.

The chain couples TRBV10-1 to TRBJ1-5; D unresolved. This CDR3 has 19 amino acids. The germline V and J ends were trimmed by 11 bases and 2 bases, with 31 bases remaining between them. CDR1 is WNHNN and CDR2 is SYGVQD in the germline V gene (reference sequence). DNA for the CDR3: TGCGCCTACAATTATAGTCGTCCCCCAGCAGTAAAGGGCAATCAGCCCCAGCATTTT. This sequence encodes CAYNYSRPPAVKGNQPQHF.